This T cell receptor beta chain emerged from a study of siplizumab effects on memory and regulatory T cells. Study-level results: A minor fraction of alloreactive clones, and no more, mapped to unstimulated subsets.

Using immunoSEQ multiplex PCR, the repertoire was profiled, and TCRdb retains in-frame clones only, with some absent. The table has around 100,000 clones, approximately 94% seen once. The CDR3 runs 15 residues. Germline values: CDR1 MNHNY, CDR2 SVGAGI (reference sequence). The V gene end was trimmed by 6 bases and the J gene end by 0 bases; junction bases not matched to a gene: 5. Worth noting for this clone: Its antigen is currently unknown.

The chain employs TRBV6-6 and TRBJ2-4; 7 bases align to TRBD2. This TCR derives from a human donor in good health. Sample: non-Treg CD4+ T cells sorted from blood. The CDR3 sequence is CASSLRGGAKNIQYF. In DNA, the CDR3 is TGTGCCAGCAGCCTACGCGGGGGAGCCAAAAACATTCAGTACTTC.